The clone carrying this TCR beta chain has ten or more counts. These data come from a study of identical twins. TCRdb re-derived calls from the 5' RACE reads in MiXCR, one entry per CDR3 protein. The sample has under 500,000 distinct CDR3 sequences, 13% to 15% seen once. The CDR3 contains 15 residues. Between the trimmed V and J ends, which lost 4 bases and 2 bases, there was a span of 15 bases. Per the germline V gene, CDR1 is SQVTM and CDR2 is ANQGSEA. These data are also associated with another study on yellow fever vaccine responses in identical twins.

The receptor was isolated from a woman under 30 in good health. The V and J genes are TRBV29-1 and TRBJ2-4; TRBD1 might be the D (7 bases). Sequencing was carried out using CD4+ T cells sorted from blood. CDR3 in amino acids: CSVVRDRSTKNIQYF. CDR3 DNA sequence: TGCAGCGTTGTGCGGGACAGATCTACCAAAAACATTCAGTACTTC.